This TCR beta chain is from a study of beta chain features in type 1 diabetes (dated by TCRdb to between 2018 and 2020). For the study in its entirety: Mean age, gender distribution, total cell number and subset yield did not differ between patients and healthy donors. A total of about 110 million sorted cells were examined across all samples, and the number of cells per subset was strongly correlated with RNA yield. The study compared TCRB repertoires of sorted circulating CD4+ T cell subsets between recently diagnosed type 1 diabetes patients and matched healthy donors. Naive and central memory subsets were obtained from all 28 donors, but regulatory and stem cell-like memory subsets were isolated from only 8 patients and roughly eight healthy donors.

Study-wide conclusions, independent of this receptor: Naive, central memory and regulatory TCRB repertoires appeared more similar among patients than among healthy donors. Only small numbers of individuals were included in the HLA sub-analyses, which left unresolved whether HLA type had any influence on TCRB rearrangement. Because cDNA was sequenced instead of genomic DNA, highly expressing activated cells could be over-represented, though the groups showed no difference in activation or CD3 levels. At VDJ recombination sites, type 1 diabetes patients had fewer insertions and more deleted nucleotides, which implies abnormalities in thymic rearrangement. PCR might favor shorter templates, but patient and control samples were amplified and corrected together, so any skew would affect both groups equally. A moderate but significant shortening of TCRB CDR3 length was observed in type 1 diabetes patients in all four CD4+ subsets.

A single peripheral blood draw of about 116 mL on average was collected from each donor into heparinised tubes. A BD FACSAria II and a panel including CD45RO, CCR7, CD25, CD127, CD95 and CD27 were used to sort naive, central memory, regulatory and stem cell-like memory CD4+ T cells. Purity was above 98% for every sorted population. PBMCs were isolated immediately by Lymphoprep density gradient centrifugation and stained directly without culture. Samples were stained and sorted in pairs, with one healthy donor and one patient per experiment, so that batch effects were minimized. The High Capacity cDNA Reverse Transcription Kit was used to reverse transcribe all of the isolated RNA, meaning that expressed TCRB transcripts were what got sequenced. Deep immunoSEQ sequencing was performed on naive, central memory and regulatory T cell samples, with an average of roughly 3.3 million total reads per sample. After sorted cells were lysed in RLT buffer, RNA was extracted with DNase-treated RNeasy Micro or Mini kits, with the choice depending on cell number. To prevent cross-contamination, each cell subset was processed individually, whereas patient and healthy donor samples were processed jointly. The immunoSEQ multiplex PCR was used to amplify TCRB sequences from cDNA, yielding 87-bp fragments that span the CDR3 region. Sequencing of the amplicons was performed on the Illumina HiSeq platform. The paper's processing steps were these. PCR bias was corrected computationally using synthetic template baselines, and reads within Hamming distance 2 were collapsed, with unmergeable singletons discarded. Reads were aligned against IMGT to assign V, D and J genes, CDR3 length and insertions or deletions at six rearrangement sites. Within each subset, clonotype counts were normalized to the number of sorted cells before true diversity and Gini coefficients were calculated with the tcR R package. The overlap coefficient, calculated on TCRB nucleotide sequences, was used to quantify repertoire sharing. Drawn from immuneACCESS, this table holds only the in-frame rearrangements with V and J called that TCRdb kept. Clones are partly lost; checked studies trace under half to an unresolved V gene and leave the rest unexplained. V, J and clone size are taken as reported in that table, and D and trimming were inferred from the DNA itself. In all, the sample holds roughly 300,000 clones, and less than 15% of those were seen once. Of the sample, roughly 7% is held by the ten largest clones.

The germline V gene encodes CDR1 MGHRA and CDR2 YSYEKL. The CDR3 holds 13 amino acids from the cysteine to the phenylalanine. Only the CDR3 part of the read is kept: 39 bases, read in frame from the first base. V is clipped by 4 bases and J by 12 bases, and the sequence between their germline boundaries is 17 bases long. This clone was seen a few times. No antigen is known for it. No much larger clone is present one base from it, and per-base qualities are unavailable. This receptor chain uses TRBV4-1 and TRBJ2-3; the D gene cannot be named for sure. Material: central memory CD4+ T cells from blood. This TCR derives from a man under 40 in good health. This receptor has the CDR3 CASSPLGTMSQYF. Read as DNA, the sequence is TGCGCCAGCAGCCCCCTCGGAACCATGAGCCAGTATTTT.